The clone carrying this T cell receptor beta chain was recorded many times. Its specificity is not known. The CDR3 consists of 20 residues. Germline CDR1 SEHNR, CDR2 FQNEAQ (reference sequence). V lost 4 bases to trimming and J lost 0 bases; unmatched junction nucleotides: 16. The source of the sample is a study of T cell repertoires in cytomegalovirus infection. TCRdb analysed the reads with MiXCR anew, one entry per CDR3 protein. This sample has about 830,000 distinct CDR3 sequences; less than 35% occur once, and the top ten carry roughly 12%. This TCR was sampled from a human donor in good health (CMV status not recorded). Some clones in this sample may be carry-over from other donors' samples. The chain employs TRBV7-9 and TRBJ1-4; 8 bases match TRBD1. The sample in question was cultured CD8+ T cells from PBMCs, obtained from culture after CMV antigen stimulation. The CDR3 here is CASSSRTGTGPSTTNEKLFF. The CDR3 DNA is TGTGCCAGCAGCTCACGAACCGGGACAGGCCCATCGACAACTAATGAAAAACTGTTTTTT.